A selection of T cell receptor beta chains follows, all from one sample in a study of T-cell memory formation after mild COVID-19. TCRdb fed the 5' RACE reads into MiXCR, producing one record per CDR3 protein. The data contain approximately 150,000 distinct CDR3 sequences, roughly 21% of them singletons. Sequencing was performed on PBMCs or a T cell subset sorted from them (not recorded which). These receptor sequences come from an adult woman who had mild COVID-19 (a few samples of this study predate the infection). Cell type and time point are not known. Each CDR3 is given without its conserved first and last residue.

v_gene	j_gene	CDR3aa
TRBV10-3	TRBJ2-5	AISESSRGRQETQY
TRBV7-6	TRBJ2-5	ASSFKETQY
TRBV6-5	TRBJ2-7	ASRKRGITYEQY
TRBV7-9	TRBJ2-7	ATPSGQHYEQY
TRBV29-1	TRBJ2-5	SVLATHETQY
TRBV9	TRBJ2-1	ASSVEGGQANEQF
TRBV7-2	TRBJ1-6	ASRKAGQGNSPLH
TRBV10-3	TRBJ1-2	AISAHQPGQGAYGYT
TRBV12-3/TRBV12-4	TRBJ2-4	ASRPTGTGNIQY
TRBV5-1	TRBJ2-5	ASRLSETQY
TRBV6-5	TRBJ1-1	ASKGDRGNTEAF
TRBV7-2	TRBJ1-1	ASSLSMNTEAF
TRBV10-3	TRBJ2-5	AITAGERETQY
TRBV6-5	TRBJ1-2	ASSKRDGYGYT
TRBV29-1	TRBJ2-5	SVPSGGGALEETQY
TRBV7-9	TRBJ2-3	ASSLGTSGSTGTDTQY
TRBV7-8	TRBJ1-2	ASSENTGTALYGYT
TRBV7-3	TRBJ2-7	ASSPRQGMAYEQY
TRBV9	TRBJ2-2	ASSVGRERAGELF
TRBV4-2	TRBJ2-1	ASSQETAEAGEQF
TRBV6-7	TRBJ1-5	ATAGGKRNQPQH
TRBV20-1	TRBJ2-2	SASPRPGELF
TRBV5-1	TRBJ2-3	ASSLGDTQY
TRBV6-2/TRBV6-3	TRBJ2-1	ASSPTVYNEQF
TRBV29-1	TRBJ1-1	SVEGWQGVVNTEAF
TRBV4-3	TRBJ2-3	ASSQDRGTRVAQY
TRBV3-1	TRBJ1-3	ASSQSDERRRNTIY
TRBV5-1	TRBJ1-4	ASSQESGISEKLF
TRBV5-1	TRBJ2-1	ASSFQGANEQF
TRBV20-1	TRBJ2-4	SARLRGGKNIQY
TRBV27	TRBJ1-1	ASSLRGGTEAF
TRBV11-2	TRBJ2-1	ASSLSPDTLSYNEQF
TRBV18	TRBJ2-7	ASSHTTGYEQY
TRBV12-3/TRBV12-4	TRBJ2-4	ASSLAISSLKY
TRBV7-3	TRBJ1-1	ASSRIPGGTEAF
TRBV12-3/TRBV12-4	TRBJ2-7	ASSPTSGGSSEQY
TRBV5-4	TRBJ2-1	ASSLELTSGAEQF
TRBV12-3/TRBV12-4	TRBJ2-7	ASSRRDRASYEQY
TRBV5-5	TRBJ2-1	ASSLVVLTSGSHTGNEQF
TRBV20-1	TRBJ2-1	SGGHRTSYEQF
TRBV7-3	TRBJ2-2	ASSLSGSNTGELF
TRBV10-3	TRBJ2-7	AISAGGLNVEQY
TRBV6-1	TRBJ2-5	ASSRTGAGETQY
TRBV27	TRBJ1-2	ASSQDRDPNYGYT
TRBV20-1	TRBJ2-3	SARAGGADTQY
TRBV24-1	TRBJ2-1	ATSDSGSSYNEQF
TRBV12-3/TRBV12-4	TRBJ2-5	ASSPTRTETQY
TRBV7-8	TRBJ1-2	ASSVGDRNYGYT
TRBV6-6	TRBJ1-3	ASSSTGTGNTIY
TRBV6-5	TRBJ2-7	ASMTSGRVEQY
TRBV9	TRBJ2-3	ASSASSTDTQY
TRBV7-3	TRBJ2-3	ASSLLAGGRTDTQY